This TCR beta chain was sequenced for a study of OX40 agonist ivuxolimab in advanced cancers. About the study: Across the patients, intravenous ivuxolimab was delivered every 2 weeks at 0.01 to 10 mg/kg. Study outcomes and limitations: Researchers did not determine the expanded peripheral T cells' antigen specificity. In CD8+ T cells, expanded clones were on average more numerous than in CD4+. Within 6 weeks, CD4+ and CD8+ blood T cells expanded clonally at 0.1 to 3.0 mg/kg.

In regard to this clone: The antigen remains undetermined.

Only in-frame clones appear in the TCRdb table, and some are missing; sequencing was by immunoSEQ multiplex PCR. The sample has some 85,000 clones, less than 95% seen once. Germline V gives CDR1 SGDLS, CDR2 YYNGEE. V was pared by 0 bases and J by 4 bases, with 10 bases between. The CDR3 is made up of 14 amino acids. The material was CD4+ or CD8+ T cells sorted from blood, obtained in a trial of the OX40 agonist ivuxolimab. The rearrangement joins TRBV9 to TRBJ1-2, with D unresolved. This receptor was identified in an adult with an advanced solid tumor such as melanoma, head and neck, liver or kidney cancer. Here the CDR3 reads CASSVGAGSYGYTF. CDR3 sequence (DNA): TGTGCCAGCAGCGTAGGGGCAGGTTCCTATGGCTACACCTTC. Supplemented by reference TRBV9 and TRBJ1-2, the full variable domain reads DSGVTQTPKHLITATGQRVTLRCSPRSGDLSVYWYQQSLDQGLQFLIQYYNGEERAKGNILERFSAQQFPDLHSELNLSSLELGDSALYFCASSVGAGSYGYTFGSGTRLTVV.